This T cell receptor beta chain was sequenced during a study of shared clonotypes between healthy human individuals. Some clones are missing from TCRdb's copy, which holds only in-frame ones; the method was immunoSEQ multiplex PCR. This table has approximately 2.4 million clones, approximately 96% appearing once. The CDR3 covers 14 residues. CDR1 is SGHRS, CDR2 YFSETQ, per germline. The junction had 4 bases not matched to a gene; V was cut back by 0 bases and J by 8 bases. Material: naive CD4+ T cells sorted from blood. Subset of the sample: CD45RA+ positively selected. The clonotype originates from a man younger than 35 in good health. The chain is built from TRBV5-1 and TRBJ1-3, with 8 bases matching TRBD1. DNA for the CDR3: TGCGCCAGCAGCTTGGGGACAGGGAAGGACACCATATATTTT. Residues: CASSLGTGKDTIYF.